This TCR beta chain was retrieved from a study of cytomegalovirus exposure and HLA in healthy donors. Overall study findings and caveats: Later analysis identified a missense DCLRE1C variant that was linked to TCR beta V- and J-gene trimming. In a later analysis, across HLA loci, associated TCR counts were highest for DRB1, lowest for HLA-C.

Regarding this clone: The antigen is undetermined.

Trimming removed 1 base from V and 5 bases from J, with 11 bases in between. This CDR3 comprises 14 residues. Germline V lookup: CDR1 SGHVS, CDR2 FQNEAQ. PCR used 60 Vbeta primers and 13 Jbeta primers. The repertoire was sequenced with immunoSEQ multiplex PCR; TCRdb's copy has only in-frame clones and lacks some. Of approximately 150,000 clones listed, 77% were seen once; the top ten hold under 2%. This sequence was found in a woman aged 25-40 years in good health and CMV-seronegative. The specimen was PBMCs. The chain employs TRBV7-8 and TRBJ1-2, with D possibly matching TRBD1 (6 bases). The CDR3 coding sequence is TGTGCCAGCAGCTTAGTAGGACAGTTATATGGCTACACCTTC. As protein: CASSLVGQLYGYTF.